The T cell receptor beta chain described here comes from a study of T-cell reconstitution after alpha-beta-depleted transplantation in children. General study findings and limits: From surviving recipient T cells and thymic progenitors came the high day-60 TCRbeta diversity observed in some patients. Alpha-beta T cells about two months after transplant reportedly derived from several hundred expanded graft clones. From newly produced T cells came most of the T-cell counts and diversity one year after transplant.

Researchers prepared the TCRbeta library using unique molecular identifiers, the study reports. MiXCR, run by TCRdb on the PCR reads, gives a single entry per CDR3 protein. The data show 800,000 to 1,000,000 distinct CDR3 sequences, about 30% seen once. Notes on this clonotype: Its antigen is not identified.

Sequencing used PBMCs, mostly from graft donor cells, obtained 360 days after TCRalphabeta/CD19-depleted stem cell transplant. This receptor was taken from a boy in the first two years of life who had a stem cell transplant for SCID, so the T cells may come from the graft donor.

Here the CDR3 DNA reads TGTGCCAGCAGCCAAGACGGTCTAGCGGGTCCCTACAATGAGCAGTTCTTC. Translating it yields CASSQDGLAGPYNEQFF. V is TRBV3-1 and J is TRBJ2-1; 8 nucleotides line up with TRBD2. Germline V gene sequence: CDR1 LGHDT, CDR2 YNNKEL (reference sequence). V lost 0 bases to trimming and J lost 2 bases; unmatched junction nucleotides: 6. The CDR3 is 17 amino acids.